This TCR beta chain was captured by sequencing in a study of blood T cell repertoires in COVID-19. Study as a whole: Donors in the United States, Italy and Spain gave samples during acute or convalescent COVID-19.

Clones were sequenced by immunoSEQ multiplex PCR, and TCRdb holds only the in-frame ones, with some missing. Altogether 150,000 to 200,000 clones are present, approximately 86% being singletons, with the ten largest covering around 1.4%. Germline-derived CDR1 and CDR2 are MNHEY and SMNVEV (reference sequence). Trimming pared 5 bases from V and 1 base from J, leaving 15 bases between. This CDR3 is 16 amino acids long. This clonotype originated in a woman aged 45 to 65 with acute or convalescent COVID-19. This chain uses TRBV27 with TRBJ1-5; D is undetermined. Sequencing was carried out using peripheral blood. CDR3 sequence: CASSSTPPLSNQPQHF. The CDR3, as DNA: TGTGCCAGCAGTAGTACCCCCCCTCTAAGCAATCAGCCCCAGCATTTT.